This T cell receptor beta chain was sequenced in a study of blood T cell repertoires in COVID-19. Measured with immunoSEQ multiplex PCR; TCRdb has only the in-frame clones, and not every one. The top ten clones hold less than 5% of a sample with a few hundred thousand clones, approximately 86% of them seen once. V lost 11 bases and J lost 7; bases outside the gene matches: 6. CDR3 length: 12 residues. Germline loops: CDR1 LGHDT, CDR2 YNNKEL (reference sequence). Sequenced sample: PBMCs or T cells enriched from blood (not recorded which). The chain uses TRBV3-1 (or the pseudogene TRBV3-2) and TRBJ2-1; 9 positions agree with TRBD2. The origin of this receptor is a woman in her 40s with acute COVID-19. The CDR3 sequence is CASGLAPNEQFF. The CDR3 nucleotides are TGTGCCTCCGGACTAGCGCCTAATGAGCAGTTCTTC.